The T cell receptor (beta chain) described here comes from a study of T-cell reconstitution after alpha-beta-depleted transplantation in children. This clonotype occurred a few times. Library preparation (for TCRbeta) was performed with unique molecular identifiers. In TCRdb, the PCR reads were re-called with MiXCR into one record per CDR3 protein. The sample holds hundreds of thousands of distinct CDR3 sequences, about 15% seen once. The material was PBMCs from the stem cell graft donor, obtained from the stem cell graft. This clonotype originated in a human donor who donated a stem cell graft to a child with acute myeloid leukemia.

The CDR3 loop reads CATSRAGGWLESEQFF. CDR3 sequence (DNA): TGTGCCACCAGCAGAGCAGGGGGCTGGCTCGAAAGTGAGCAGTTCTTC. The genes are TRBV15 and TRBJ2-1, with TRBD1 identical over 8 bases. CDR3 length: 16 residues. CDR1 LNHNV and CDR2 YYDKDF come from the germline V gene (reference sequence). Trimming at V came to 1 base and at J to 9 bases, leaving 11 bases not matched to a gene. Looking up the rest from reference TRBV15 and TRBJ2-1 gives the full variable domain: DAMVIQNPRYQVTQFGKPVTLSCSQTLNHNVMYWYQQKSSQAPKLLFHYYDKDFNNEADTPDNFQSRRPNTSFCFLDIRSPGLGDTAMYLCATSRAGGWLESEQFFGPGTRLTVL.